This T cell receptor (beta chain) was identified during a study of T-cell memory formation after mild COVID-19. This CDR3 is 16 amino acids long. Germline CDR1 is SGHTA and CDR2 is FQGNSA. J was trimmed by 4 bases and V by 4 bases; bases with no gene match: 11. A 5'RACE reaction primed in the constant segment made cDNA libraries of TCR alpha and TCR beta, and these carried sample barcodes and UMIs. TCRdb re-derived calls from the 5' RACE reads in MiXCR, one entry per CDR3 protein. The sample lists roughly 310,000 distinct CDR3 sequences, approximately 15% seen once, with approximately 20% in the top ten. Notes on the study in general: Confirmation was lacking for SARS-CoV-2 specificity of second-wave clones that peaked on day 37. The CD4+ clones that contracted clustered mainly within CM and EM, and the CD8+ clones concentrated in EMRA. The finding that pre-infection memory included some responding clones suggested that cross-reactive memory joined.

This clonotype has a handful of counts. No antigen is known for it. The J gene is TRBJ2-5, the V gene TRBV7-2, with TRBD1 identical over 8 bases. Sequenced: PBMCs or a T cell subset sorted from them (not recorded which). The sequence was obtained from a man between 18 and 29 years old who had mild COVID-19 (a few samples of this study predate the infection). Cell type and time point are not known. The CDR3: CASSWTGNVQRETQYF. The CDR3 DNA is TGTGCCAGCAGCTGGACAGGGAACGTACAGAGAGAGACCCAGTACTTC. Using reference TRBV7-2 and TRBJ2-5 for the parts outside the CDR3, the full variable domain is GAGVSQSPSNKVTEKGKDVELRCDPISGHTALYWYRQSLGQGLEFLIYFQGNSAPDKSGLPSDRFSAERTGGSVSTLTIQRTQQEDSAVYLCASSWTGNVQRETQYFGPGTRLLVL.